This T cell receptor (beta chain) was obtained from a study of cytomegalovirus exposure and HLA in healthy donors (dated by TCRdb to 2015 to 2018). About the full investigation: In an earlier analysis of 550 to 750 of the donors, 250 to 350 Gb of sequence data and 95 million to 130 million unique TCR beta sequences from about 179 million T cells were reported. A separate validation cohort of 100 to 150 different subjects was used in addition to the roughly 720-subject first cohort. Rather than drawing on any new phenotypic data, the later analysis identified candidate immune exposures from TCR beta sequences and the way those sequences occurred across donors. Of the 350 to 450 genotyped donors, 81% were placed in the genetic ancestry cluster associated with self-reported Caucasian donors. Donor age, sex, ethnicity and CMV serostatus were compiled alongside the repertoire data. Using immunosequencing, the study profiled T cell repertoires from fewer than 850 subjects and related those repertoires to cytomegalovirus serostatus. An early release that covered roughly 600 HLA-typed donors contained 300 to 350 gigabases of sequencing data and 65 million to 100 million unique TCR sequences. Every repertoire in the discovery cohort had been generated on one and the same sequencing platform. A later analysis re-examined previously published TCR beta repertoires from about 700 donors and added high-resolution HLA genotyping to investigate patterns of TCR occurrence. In an earlier analysis of 500 to 650 of the donors, high-throughput TCR beta sequencing was used to judge whether each TCR beta V gene segment behaved as functional or pseudogenic. On average, 235,054 unique TCR beta nucleotide sequences were sequenced per donor among fewer than 500 genotyped donors of the cohort, with around 19% of those sequences being non-productive. Typing coverage differed by locus: A, B, C, DRB1 and DQB1 were typed in about 629-640 donors, DQA1 in roughly 510, DPA1 in nearly 610, and DPB1 in 450 to 490. A later genetic analysis used genome-wide SNP genotypes for about 60% of the roughly 700 donors, treating that subset as a discovery cohort. High-throughput TCR immunosequencing, statistical association of individual TCRs with disease status, and machine learning were combined to predict cytomegalovirus infection status. The study was designed to test whether signatures of past pathogen exposure could be identified by cataloging public T cell receptors. Class I and class II HLA loci were covered by the typing at four-digit resolution. Because of strong linkage in the cohort, roughly five DR-DQ haplotypes were treated as single units for association and clustering.

The library relied on the immunoSEQ multiplex PCR assay. For the multiplex PCR, a mixture combining 60 forward primers for TCR Vbeta segments and 13 reverse primers for TCR Jbeta segments was used. The CDR3 region of rearranged TCR beta genes was amplified from genomic DNA with a multiplex PCR assay. Amplified TCR beta libraries were sequenced as 87-base-pair reads on the Illumina HiSeq System. In the authors' own workflow: In a later analysis, tens of millions of unique TCR beta chains were counted across the approximately 620 repertoires, and approximately 9.9 million of these chains were shared by at least two donors. A nearest-neighbor algorithm error-corrected the raw reads and collapsed the reads into unique sequences, merging closely related sequences to remove PCR and sequencing errors. CDR3 sequences were aligned to IMGT reference sequences to assign V, D and J gene segments. For a sequence to be retained, a match of at least six nucleotides was required to both a V gene segment and a J gene segment. A rearrangement counted as productive if the CDR3 had no stop codons and remained in frame with V and J, and every other rearrangement counted as non-productive. Following IMGT convention, CDR3 was defined as the stretch from the second conserved V-encoded cysteine to the conserved J-encoded phenylalanine. The earlier analysis of about 610 of the donors excluded sequences that lacked an unambiguous match to a single V gene segment. In an earlier analysis of approximately 500 of the donors, a V segment was called functional when productive rearrangements were above 56.7%, and segregating when the standard deviation between donors exceeded 5%. A statistical classification framework was developed to diagnose cytomegalovirus status using the catalog of TCR beta chain sequences. V and J gene assignment, in a later analysis, came from comparing TCR nucleotide sequences with IMGT/GENE-DB human TR gene sequences. In a later analysis, CDR3 sequences and most-parsimonious VDJ recombination scenarios were assigned using the TCRdist pipeline. In a later analysis, every TCR beta chain was defined by the combination of its CDR3 amino acid sequence and its V-gene family, and reads without a unique V-gene family were dropped. A later analysis removed 550 to 650 highly shared, low-generation-probability nucleotide sequences to deal with suspected cross-contamination and a sequencing artifact. For each public chain, a later analysis derived a clonal expansion index from normalized ranks of inferred template counts within each repertoire. A later analysis computed generation probabilities with a VDJ recombination model fitted to out-of-frame rearrangements, and checked the results against IGoR. In a later analysis, TCR-TCR, TCR-HLA and TCR-CMV co-occurrence was scored with hypergeometric tests, and a repertoire-size bias correction was applied to TCR pairs. False discovery rates were estimated in a later analysis by permuting HLA or CMV assignments 20 times. In a later analysis, co-occurring TCRs were grouped with DBSCAN, and TCRdist sequence similarity was added when clustering was performed within HLA-allele-positive subsets. Repertoires with fewer than 30,000 or more than 120,000 public chains were left out of co-occurrence clustering, as were several repertoires with anomalous nucleotide sharing. TCRdb obtained this table from immuneACCESS and retained in-frame rearrangements with V and J assigned. These tables miss some clones; where compared with another copy, unresolved V genes account for less than half of the shortfall, and the remainder is unexplained. V, J and clone size derive from that table, while D and trimming were established from the DNA sequence. Here the sample has 130,000 to 150,000 clones; 70% to 80% occur a single time. In total, the top ten clones hold 2.4% of the sample.

The cohort consisted of some 670 healthy bone marrow donors. At the time of sampling, every cohort member was nominally healthy, though immune exposures that went unrecorded were likely present. The donor tested CMV seropositive, placing the donor among the roughly 270 seropositive members of the cohort. Every donor gave a peripheral blood sample, and the peripheral blood mononuclear cells from that sample were used for TCR beta sequencing. Genomic DNA extraction from the blood cell samples was performed with the Qiagen DNeasy Blood Extraction Kit. Based on the germline V gene, the CDR1 and CDR2 sequences are MNHNS and SASEGT. The CDR3 spans 15 residues, from the cysteine through the phenylalanine. Only the CDR3 DNA is retained, 45 bases long and in frame from the first base. Study-wide findings and limitations: A later analysis found that TCR association rates varied across HLA loci, with DRB1 alleles showing the most associated TCRs and HLA-C alleles the fewest. In an earlier analysis of approximately 590 of the donors, most TCR beta V segments were observed in productive rearrangements about 90% or about 30% of the time, broadly matching IMGT annotations. A later analysis associated roughly 17,000 TCR beta sequences with specific HLA alleles at a false discovery rate of 0.05. A later genetic analysis associated a missense DCLRE1C variant with V-gene and J-gene trimming of TCR beta chains, and an independent cohort replicated the association. When HLA alleles, especially DR and DQ, strongly co-occurred, attributing TCR associations to individual alleles was difficult. Roughly 17 rarely observed V segments, including chromosome 9 orphons, were excluded from the earlier analysis of just under 600 of the donors because counts were too low. According to a later analysis, most CMV-associated TCR beta chains appeared to be HLA-restricted, and the HLA associations seemed to be driven largely by CMV exposure. In a later genetic analysis, fewer N-insertions in productive TCRs were reported among donors in an Asian-associated ancestry cluster than the roughly 640-donor mean. In this cohort, only TCR beta chains were sequenced, and detectable features were limited by the absence of alpha or paired-chain data. The only immune exposure information available for the cohort was CMV serostatus. Several of the top co-occurrence clusters appeared to be linked to parvovirus B19, influenza, CMV and Epstein-Barr virus, according to a later analysis. Correlated functional status among segregating V segments might reflect linkage disequilibrium, but an unknown experimental factor could not be ruled out. HLA typing was unavailable for some donors at each locus, so association tests used only the typed subset. In a later analysis, HLA-associated TCR beta chains were found to be more clonally expanded and to have lower generation probabilities than equally common non-associated chains. A further reported finding was that TCR beta sequences accurately predicted the HLA-A and HLA-B alleles for most subjects in the first cohort. Some IMGT-functional V segments, including TRBV6-2 and TRBV6-3, could not be told apart with the 87-base-pair reads, so those segments were excluded. The classifier was reported to diagnose cytomegalovirus status with high specificity and sensitivity in both the original and validation cohorts. While some public TCRs were present in many individuals, most TCR sequences turned up only very rarely across donors. Presence/absence analyses assumed roughly uniform sequencing depth across donors, an assumption that may not hold. The sequencing pipeline was judged likely to have produced a cluster of highly shared sequence variants as a technical artifact. Three of the identified cytomegalovirus-associated TCR beta chains were confirmed in vitro to be specific for cytomegalovirus antigens. According to the authors, the approach could potentially be generalized to other disease states and immunological phenotypes. In the study, some 160 TCR beta chains were listed as associated with cytomegalovirus.

In regard to this clone: There is no known antigen for this receptor. Germline is not matched at one junction end, which may reflect a read error.

The rearranged segments are TRBV6-1 and TRBJ2-3, with 9 bases matching TRBD2. The TCR was taken from a woman younger than 35 in good health and CMV-seropositive. Sequencing was carried out using PBMCs. The CDR3 in this case is CASSEAGRGGGASVF. At the DNA level, the sequence is TGTGCCAGCAGTGAAGCGGGGAGGGGCGGGGGGGCCTCAGTCTTT.